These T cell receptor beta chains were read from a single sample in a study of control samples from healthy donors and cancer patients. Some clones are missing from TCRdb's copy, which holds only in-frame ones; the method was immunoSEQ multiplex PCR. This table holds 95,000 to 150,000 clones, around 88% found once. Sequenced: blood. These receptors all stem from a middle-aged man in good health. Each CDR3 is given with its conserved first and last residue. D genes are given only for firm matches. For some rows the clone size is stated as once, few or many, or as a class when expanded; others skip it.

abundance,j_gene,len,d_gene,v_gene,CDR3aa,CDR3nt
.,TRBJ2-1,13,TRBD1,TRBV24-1,CATSEVRDREQFF,TGTGCCACCAGTGAGGTCCGGGACAGGGAGCAGTTCTTC
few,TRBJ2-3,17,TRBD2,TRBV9,CASSVGVKRGATDTQYF,TGTGCCAGCAGCGTAGGCGTTAAGCGGGGGGCCACAGATACGCAGTATTTT
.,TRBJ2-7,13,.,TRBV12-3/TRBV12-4,CASSLQGTHEQYF,TGTGCCAGCAGTTTACAGGGCACCCACGAGCAGTACTTC
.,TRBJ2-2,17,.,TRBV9,CASSARELTSRTGELFF,TGTGCCAGCAGCGCGAGAGAGTTAACTAGTAGGACCGGGGAGCTGTTTTTT
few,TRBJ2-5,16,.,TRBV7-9,CASSQRYAGRQETQYF,TGTGCCAGCAGCCAGAGGTACGCTGGTCGCCAAGAGACCCAGTACTTC
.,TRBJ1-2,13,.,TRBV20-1,CSASYPRTGGYTF,TGCAGTGCTAGTTACCCTAGGACGGGTGGCTACACCTTC
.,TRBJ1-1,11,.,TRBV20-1,CSAMLNTEAFF,TGCAGTGCTATGTTGAACACTGAAGCTTTCTTT
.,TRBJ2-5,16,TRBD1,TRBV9,CASSVEGTGTQETQYF,TGTGCCAGCAGCGTAGAGGGGACAGGGACCCAAGAGACCCAGTACTTC
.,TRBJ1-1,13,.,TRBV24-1,CATSALDASEAFF,TGTGCCACCAGTGCTCTGGACGCCTCTGAAGCTTTCTTT
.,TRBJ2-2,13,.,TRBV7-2,CASSLKRRPELFF,TGTGCCAGCAGCCTGAAACGGCGGCCGGAGCTGTTTTTT
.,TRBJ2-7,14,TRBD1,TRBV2,CASSGGQGSYEQYF,TGTGCCAGCAGTGGGGGACAGGGGTCCTACGAGCAGTACTTC
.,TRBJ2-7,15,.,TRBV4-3,CASSQVQGSSYEQYF,TGCGCCAGCAGCCAAGTGCAGGGCTCCTCCTACGAGCAGTACTTC
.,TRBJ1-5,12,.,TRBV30,CAWEGSHGPQHF,TGTGCCTGGGAGGGGAGTCACGGGCCCCAGCATTTT
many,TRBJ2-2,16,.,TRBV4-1,CASSQEGTTNTGELFF,TGCGCCAGCAGCCAAGAGGGGACAACGAACACCGGGGAGCTGTTTTTT
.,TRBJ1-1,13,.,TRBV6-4,CASSDSLGTEAFF,TGTGCCAGCAGTGACTCATTGGGCACTGAAGCTTTCTTT
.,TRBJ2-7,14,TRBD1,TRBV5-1,CASSPLGTGSEQYF,TGCGCCAGCAGCCCCCTGGGGACAGGGAGTGAGCAGTACTTC
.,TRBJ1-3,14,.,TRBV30,CAMDREGSGNTIYF,TGTGCCATGGACCGGGAGGGCTCTGGAAACACCATATATTTT
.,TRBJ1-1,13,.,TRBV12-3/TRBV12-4,CATSRDIWTEAFF,TGTGCCACCTCCCGAGACATTTGGACTGAAGCTTTCTTT
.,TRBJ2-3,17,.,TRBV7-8,CASSLAVSGLSTDTQYF,TGTGCCAGCAGCTTAGCCGTCAGCGGTCTTAGCACAGATACGCAGTATTTT
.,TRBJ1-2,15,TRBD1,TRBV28,CASSSRDRAIYGYTF,TGTGCCAGCAGTTCCCGGGACAGGGCCATCTATGGCTACACCTTC
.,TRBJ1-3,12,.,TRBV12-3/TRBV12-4,CATHGPGNTIYF,TGTGCCACCCATGGGCCTGGAAACACCATATATTTT
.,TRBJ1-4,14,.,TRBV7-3,CASSPPATNEKLFF,TGTGCCAGCAGCCCCCCGGCAACTAATGAAAAACTGTTTTTT
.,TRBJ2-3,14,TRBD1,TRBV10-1,CASGNRGLGDTQYF,TGCGCCAGCGGCAACAGGGGATTGGGAGATACGCAGTATTTT
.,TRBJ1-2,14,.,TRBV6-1,CASSDQGTVNGYTF,TGTGCCAGCAGTGACCAGGGAACGGTGAATGGCTACACCTTC
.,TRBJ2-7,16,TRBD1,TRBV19,CASSTRGTGGTYEQYF,TGTGCCAGTAGTACTCGGGGGACAGGGGGGACCTACGAGCAGTACTTC
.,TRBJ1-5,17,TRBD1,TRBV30,CAWSASGTGGWNQPQHF,TGTGCCTGGAGTGCCTCCGGGACAGGGGGCTGGAATCAGCCCCAGCATTTT
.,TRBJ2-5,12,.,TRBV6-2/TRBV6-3,CASSRDMETQYF,TGTGCCAGCAGCCGGGACATGGAGACCCAGTACTTC
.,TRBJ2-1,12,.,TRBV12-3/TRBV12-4,CASSPNNNEQFF,TGTGCCAGCAGCCCCAACAACAATGAGCAGTTCTTC
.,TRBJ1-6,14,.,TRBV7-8,CASSLRDRNSPLHF,TGTGCCAGCAGTCTCCGTGACAGGAATTCACCCCTCCACTTT
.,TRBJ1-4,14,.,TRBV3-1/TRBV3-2,CASSQAGTNEKLFF,TGTGCCAGCAGCCAAGCTGGGACTAATGAAAAACTGTTTTTT
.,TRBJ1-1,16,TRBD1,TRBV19,CASRKDRGLPYTEAFF,TGTGCCAGTAGAAAAGACAGGGGGCTACCCTACACTGAAGCTTTCTTT